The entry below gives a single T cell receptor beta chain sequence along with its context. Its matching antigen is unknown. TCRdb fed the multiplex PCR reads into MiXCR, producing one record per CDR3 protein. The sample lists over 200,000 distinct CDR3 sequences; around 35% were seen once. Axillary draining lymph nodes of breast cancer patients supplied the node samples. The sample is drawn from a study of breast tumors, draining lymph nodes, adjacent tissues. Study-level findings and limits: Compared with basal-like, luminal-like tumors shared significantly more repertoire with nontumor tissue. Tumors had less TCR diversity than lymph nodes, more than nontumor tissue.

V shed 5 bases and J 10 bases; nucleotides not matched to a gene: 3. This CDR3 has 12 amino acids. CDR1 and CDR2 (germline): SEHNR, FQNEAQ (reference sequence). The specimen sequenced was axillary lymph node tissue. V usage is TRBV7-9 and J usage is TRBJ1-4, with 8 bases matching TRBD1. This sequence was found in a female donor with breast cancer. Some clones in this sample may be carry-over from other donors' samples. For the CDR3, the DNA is TGTGCCAGCAGCCTCGGACAGGGAAAACTGTTTTTT. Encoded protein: CASSLGQGKLFF. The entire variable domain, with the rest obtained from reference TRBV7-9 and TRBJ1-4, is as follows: DTGVSQNPRHKITKRGQNVTFRCDPISEHNRLYWYRQTLGQGPEFLTYFQNEAQLEKSRLLSDRFSAERPKGSFSTLEIQRTEQGDSAMYLCASSLGQGKLFFGSGTQLSVL.